What follows are 23 T cell receptor beta chains derived from one specimen sequenced in a study of blood T cell repertoires in COVID-19. The method was immunoSEQ multiplex PCR; TCRdb's version includes in-frame clones alone and lacks a portion of them. Of about 260,000 clones in the sample, around 89% were seen once. Sequenced input: peripheral blood. Receptors originate from a woman between 35 and 50 years old with acute or convalescent COVID-19.

This rearrangement joins TRBV27 to TRBJ1-2; 7 bases are shared with TRBD1. The germline gives CDR1 MNHEY, CDR2 SMNVEV (reference sequence). With 4 bases clipped from V and 4 bases from J, the junction kept 3 bases outside the gene matches. CDR3 length: 13 residues. CDR3 region: CASSSYRGYGYTF. CDR3 bases: TGTGCCAGCAGTTCCTACAGGGGCTATGGCTACACCTTC.

The rearrangement uses TRBV6-4 and TRBJ1-2; 7 positions match TRBD1. Germline V lookup: CDR1 MRHNA, CDR2 SNTAGT. V trimming: 0 bases; J trimming: 6 bases; junction bases outside the gene matches: 4. CDR3 length: 14 residues. The DNA of the CDR3 is TGTGCCAGCAGTGACTCGATAGGGGGCCATGGCTACACCTTC. Amino acid sequence: CASSDSIGGHGYTF.

The chain joins TRBV5-1 to TRBJ1-1, with D perhaps matching TRBD1 (5 bases). Trimming removed 1 base at V and 2 bases at J, with 18 bases between. The CDR3 is made up of 17 amino acids. The V gene's germline CDR1 is SGHRS and CDR2 YFSETQ. The CDR3 coding sequence is TGCGCCAGCAGCTTGTCTGACAGCATACGCCCTAACACTGAAGCTTTCTTT. It yields the protein CASSLSDSIRPNTEAFF. Variable domain in full (rest from reference TRBV5-1 and TRBJ1-1): KAGVTQTPRYLIKTRGQQVTLSCSPISGHRSVSWYQQTPGQGLQFLFEYFSETQRNKGNFPGRFSGRQFSNSRSEMNVSTLELGDSALYLCASSLSDSIRPNTEAFFGQGTRLTVV.

The chain recombines TRBV18 with TRBJ2-6; TRBD1 aligns across 7 bases. Germline V CDR1 and CDR2: KGHSH, LQKENI. The CDR3 loop spans 18 amino acids. With V trimmed by 1 base and J by 4 bases, 10 bases remained unmatched. The CDR3: CASSPLMGRGRGANVLTF. The CDR3 region has the DNA TGTGCCAGCTCACCACTCATGGGAAGGGGGCGAGGGGCCAACGTCCTGACTTTC.

This chain uses TRBV5-1 with TRBJ2-7; 9 bases are a match to TRBD1. V dropped 4 bases and J dropped 5; count of bases not matched to a gene: 7. The CDR3 covers 14 residues. Per the germline V gene, CDR1 is SGHRS and CDR2 is YFSETQ. CDR3 loop: CASSLGQGYNEQYV. CDR3 coding DNA: TGCGCCAGCAGCCTGGGACAGGGATACAACGAGCAGTACGTC.

This chain uses TRBV4-2 with TRBJ1-1, with D unclear. Trimming cost V 0 bases and J 1 base, with 15 bases left between them. The germline gives CDR1 LGHNA, CDR2 YNFKEQ. The CDR3 sequence is 17 residues long. The CDR3 protein is CASSQEGLIARNTEAFF. CDR3 in DNA: TGTGCCAGCAGCCAAGAGGGCTTGATAGCGAGGAACACTGAAGCTTTCTTT.

V gene TRBV2 combines with J gene TRBJ1-2; D is possibly TRBD1 (6 bases). Per germline, CDR1 SNHLY and CDR2 FYNNEI. This CDR3 spans 15 amino acids. Trimming pared 4 bases from V and 4 bases from J, leaving 16 bases between. The CDR3 DNA reads as TGTGCCAGCAGTGGGGACACACTCTTCTTCTATGGCTACACCTTC. Translation gives CASSGDTLFFYGYTF.

Only a few counts were recorded for this clone. The V call is TRBV4-1, the J call TRBJ1-2; D might be TRBD1 (6 bases). V was clipped by 1 base and J by 8 bases, with 17 bases between them. The CDR3 sequence is 15 residues long. Germline V lookup: CDR1 MGHRA, CDR2 YSYEKL. The CDR3 DNA follows: TGCGCCAGCAGCCAAGCCCGTTCAGGGGCGCAAGGCTACACCTTC. This gives the protein CASSQARSGAQGYTF.

This clone was recorded a few times. This rearrangement joins TRBV5-1 to TRBJ1-2; 8 bases agree with TRBD1. The trim removed 4 bases at V and 4 bases at J, leaving 6 bases unmatched. This CDR3 is 14 amino acids long. The germline CDR1 and CDR2 sequences are SGHRS and YFSETQ. The CDR3 protein is CASSDGTGGYGYTF. In nucleotides, the CDR3 is TGCGCCAGCAGCGACGGGACAGGTGGCTATGGCTACACCTTC. Full variable domain (missing parts from reference TRBV5-1 and TRBJ1-2): KAGVTQTPRYLIKTRGQQVTLSCSPISGHRSVSWYQQTPGQGLQFLFEYFSETQRNKGNFPGRFSGRQFSNSRSEMNVSTLELGDSALYLCASSDGTGGYGYTFGSGTRLTVV.

The chain links TRBV27 to TRBJ1-5; 7 nucleotides align to TRBD1. CDR3 length: 13 amino acids. V was clipped by 7 bases and J by 3 bases; unmatched bases: 3. Germline values: CDR1 MNHEY, CDR2 SMNVEV (reference sequence). CDR3 protein: CASTTGNNQPQHF. The CDR3, as DNA: TGTGCCAGCACGACAGGGAACAATCAGCCCCAGCATTTT.

The J gene is TRBJ1-1, the V gene TRBV7-2; D is unresolved. Trimming removed 4 bases from V and 4 bases from J, with 13 bases in between. This CDR3 is 14 amino acids long. Germline-derived CDR1 and CDR2 are SGHTA and FQGNSA. CDR3 amino acids: CASSYPGWATEAFF. CDR3 DNA: TGTGCCAGCAGCTACCCGGGGTGGGCCACTGAAGCTTTCTTT. Looking up the rest from reference TRBV7-2 and TRBJ1-1 gives the full variable domain: GAGVSQSPSNKVTEKGKDVELRCDPISGHTALYWYRQSLGQGLEFLIYFQGNSAPDKSGLPSDRFSAERTGGSVSTLTIQRTQQEDSAVYLCASSYPGWATEAFFGQGTRLTVV.

The chain combines TRBV5-1 with TRBJ1-6; possibly TRBD1 for D (6 bases). The CDR3 is made up of 12 amino acids. CDR1 and CDR2 (germline): SGHRS, YFSETQ. Trimming pared 4 bases from V and 14 bases from J, leaving 13 bases between. The CDR3 loop reads CASSPGGASLHF. The CDR3 DNA follows: TGCGCCAGCAGCCCCGGGGGGGCTTCCCTCCACTTT.

The chain recombines TRBV6-5 with TRBJ2-3; 9 positions agree with TRBD1. Germline CDR1 is MNHEY and CDR2 is SVGAGI. The CDR3 runs 14 residues. The trim removed 5 bases at V and 6 bases at J, leaving 6 bases unmatched. The CDR3 reads CASSLGTGRDTQYF. DNA for the CDR3: TGTGCCAGCAGTCTGGGGACAGGGCGGGATACGCAGTATTTT.

This chain joins TRBV4-1 and TRBJ2-7, with D hard to call. The CDR3 is made up of 15 amino acids. CDR1 and CDR2 from the germline V gene are MGHRA and YSYEKL. V lost 1 base to trimming and J lost 7 bases, with 17 bases between them. The CDR3 DNA is TGCGCCAGCAGCCAAGGAAGAAACGCAGGCAGTGAGCAGTACGTC. Translation gives CASSQGRNAGSEQYV.

The chain joins TRBV6-1 to TRBJ1-2; D perhaps matches TRBD1 (6 bases). The CDR3 is 13 residues long. V lost 3 bases to trimming and J lost 4 bases, with 9 bases between them. CDR1 and CDR2 (germline): MNHNS, SASEGT. This CDR3 reads CASSEGGAYGYTF. Here the CDR3 DNA reads TGTGCCAGCAGTGAGGGGGGGGCCTATGGCTACACCTTC.

The chain has TRBV9 and TRBJ1-1; D perhaps matches TRBD1 (5 bases). V was shortened by 4 bases and J by 2 bases, with 12 bases between the two germline ends. Germline V gene lookup returns CDR1 SGDLS and CDR2 YYNGEE. The CDR3 spans 14 residues. The CDR3 coding sequence is TGTGCCAGCAGCCCCTGGCAGGGAAACACTGAAGCTTTCTTT. It yields the protein CASSPWQGNTEAFF.

The J gene is TRBJ1-2, the V gene TRBV7-9; a possible D gene is TRBD1 (5 bases). Germline CDR1 and CDR2: SEHNR and FQNEAQ (reference sequence). The length of the CDR3 is 13 residues. Trimming stripped 3 bases from V and 8 bases from J, with 13 bases between. The CDR3: CASSLTGEEGYTF. The CDR3 DNA is TGTGCCAGCAGCTTGACGGGGGAAGAGGGCTACACCTTC.

The chain employs TRBV11-1 and TRBJ1-1; TRBD1 agrees at 8 bases. Looked up from germline, CDR1 is SGHAT and CDR2 is FQDESV (reference sequence). The V and J ends lost 5 bases and 5 bases, in that order; junction bases with no gene match: 7. CDR3 length: 14 residues. CDR3 region: CASSRRQGKTEAFF. DNA for the CDR3: TGTGCCAGCAGCCGTCGACAGGGGAAAACTGAAGCTTTCTTT. Filled out from reference TRBV11-1 and TRBJ1-1, the complete variable domain reads EAEVAQSPRYKITEKSQAVAFWCDPISGHATLYWYRQILGQGPELLVQFQDESVVDDSQLPKDRFSAERLKGVDSTLKIQPAELGDSAMYLCASSRRQGKTEAFFGQGTRLTVV.

Here the CDR3 DNA reads TGTGCCAGCAGCACCAACGGACAGACAATCAGCCCCCAGCATTTT. As protein: CASSTNGQTISPQHF. This chain joins TRBV9 and TRBJ1-5; D may be TRBD1 (6 bases). V lost 4 bases and J 10 bases, leaving 21 bases between the germline ends. The germline CDR1 and CDR2 sequences are SGDLS and YYNGEE. The CDR3 is made up of 15 amino acids.

The chain uses TRBV7-2 and TRBJ2-5; 8 nucleotides line up with TRBD1. After removal of 1 base from V and 4 bases from J, the junction contained 8 bases not matched to a gene. Germline loops: CDR1 SGHTA, CDR2 FQGNSA. CDR3 size: 16 residues. For the CDR3, the DNA is TGTGCCAGCAGCTTAGGTAGCTTCAGGGGGCTAGAGACCCAGTACTTC. Protein product: CASSLGSFRGLETQYF.

This sequence joins TRBV18 and TRBJ2-1, with D maybe TRBD2 (6 bases). CDR3 size: 13 residues. The germline gives CDR1 KGHSH, CDR2 LQKENI. V was pared by 2 bases and J by 7 bases, with 9 bases between. The CDR3 loop is CASSPSGRNEQFF. DNA for the CDR3: TGTGCCAGCTCACCAAGCGGGCGAAATGAGCAGTTCTTC.

A remark on this clone: A much bigger clone sits one base away, suggesting this may be a read error. The chain recombines TRBV30 with TRBJ1-6; D is unresolved. From germline, CDR1 is GTSNPN and CDR2 SVGIG (reference sequence). This CDR3 contains 13 residues. V was pared by 5 bases and J by 0 bases, with 5 bases between. Written as DNA, the CDR3 is TGTGCCTGGGAGGGCTCCTATAATTCACCCCTCCACTTT. Translating gives CAWEGSYNSPLHF.

In its sample, this clone was seen once. V gene TRBV27 combines with J gene TRBJ1-3, with D maybe TRBD1 (5 bases). V shed 2 bases and J shed 0 bases, with 11 bases lying between them. The CDR3 spans 16 residues. In germline, CDR1 is MNHEY, CDR2 SMNVEV (reference sequence). CDR3 residues: CASSLGQPSSGNTIYF. The CDR3 DNA reads TGTGCCAGCAGTTTAGGACAACCTTCCTCTGGAAACACCATATATTTT.